The source of this TCR beta chain is a study of shared clonotypes between healthy human individuals. Overall study results and limits: Relative to their counterparts shared across all four donors, non-shared clonotypes exhibited diminished generation probabilities.

For this clone: Antigen: not known. The sample holds other DNA sequences that translate to the same CDR3.

Assay runs were performed at deep level. Clones were sequenced by immunoSEQ multiplex PCR, and TCRdb holds only the in-frame ones, with some missing. The sample consists of roughly 2 million clones, around 96% of them appearing once. With 0 bases clipped from V and 2 bases from J, the junction kept 3 bases outside the gene matches. The germline V gene encodes CDR1 SGHRS and CDR2 YFSETQ. CDR3 length: 15 amino acids. The naive CD8 fraction comprised CD45RO-negative cells positively selected for CCR7 and excluded terminally differentiated effector memory CD45RA+ cells. This receptor was obtained from a man aged 18-30 years in good health. The chain recombines TRBV5-1 with TRBJ2-7; TRBD2 matches at 9 bases. The sequenced sample was naive CD8+ T cells sorted from blood. CDR3 sequence (DNA): TGCGCCAGCAGCTTGGGCCTAGCGGGGACCTACGAGCAGTACTTC. Translated: CASSLGLAGTYEQYF. The entire variable domain, with the rest obtained from reference TRBV5-1 and TRBJ2-7, is as follows: KAGVTQTPRYLIKTRGQQVTLSCSPISGHRSVSWYQQTPGQGLQFLFEYFSETQRNKGNFPGRFSGRQFSNSRSEMNVSTLELGDSALYLCASSLGLAGTYEQYFGPGTRLTVT.